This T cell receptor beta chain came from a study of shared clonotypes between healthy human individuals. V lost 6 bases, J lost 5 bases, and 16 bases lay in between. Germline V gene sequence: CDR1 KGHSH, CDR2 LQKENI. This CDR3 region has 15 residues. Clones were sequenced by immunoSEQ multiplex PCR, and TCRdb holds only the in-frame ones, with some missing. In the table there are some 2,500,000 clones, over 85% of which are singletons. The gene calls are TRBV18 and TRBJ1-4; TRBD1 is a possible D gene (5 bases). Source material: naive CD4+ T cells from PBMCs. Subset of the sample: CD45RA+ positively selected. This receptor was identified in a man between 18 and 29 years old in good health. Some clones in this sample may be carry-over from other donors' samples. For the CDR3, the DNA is TGTGCCAGCTCCGAACGAATGGGACCCAATGAAAAACTGTTTTTT. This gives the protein CASSERMGPNEKLFF.